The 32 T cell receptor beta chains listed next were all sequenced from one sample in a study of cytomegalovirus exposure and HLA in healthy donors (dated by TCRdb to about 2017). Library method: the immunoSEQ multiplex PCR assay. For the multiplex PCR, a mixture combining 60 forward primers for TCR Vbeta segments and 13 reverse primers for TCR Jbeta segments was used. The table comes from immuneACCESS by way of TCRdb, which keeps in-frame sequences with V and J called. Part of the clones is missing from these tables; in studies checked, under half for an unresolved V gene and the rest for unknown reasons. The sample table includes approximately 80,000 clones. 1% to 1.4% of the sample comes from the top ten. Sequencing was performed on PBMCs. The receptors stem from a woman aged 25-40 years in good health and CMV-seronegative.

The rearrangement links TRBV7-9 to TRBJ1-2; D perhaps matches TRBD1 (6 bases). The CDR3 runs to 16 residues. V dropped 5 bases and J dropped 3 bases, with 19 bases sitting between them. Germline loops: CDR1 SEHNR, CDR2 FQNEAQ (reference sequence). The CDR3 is CASSPRNPGEYYGYTF. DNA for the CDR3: TGTGCCAGCAGCCCCCGTAATCCAGGGGAGTACTATGGCTACACCTTC.

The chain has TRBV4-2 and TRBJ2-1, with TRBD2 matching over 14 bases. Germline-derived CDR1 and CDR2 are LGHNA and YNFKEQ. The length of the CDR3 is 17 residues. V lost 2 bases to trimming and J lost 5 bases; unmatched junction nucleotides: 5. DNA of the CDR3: TGTGCCAGCAGCCAACTCGGACTAGCGGGGGGTGACAATGAGCAGTTCTTC. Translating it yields CASSQLGLAGGDNEQFF.

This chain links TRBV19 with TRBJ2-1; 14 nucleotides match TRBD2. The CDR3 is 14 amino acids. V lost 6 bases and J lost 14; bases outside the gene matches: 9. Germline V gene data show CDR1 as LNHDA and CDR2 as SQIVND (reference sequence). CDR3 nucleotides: TGTGCCAGTAGGACTACCGGACTAGCGGGGGGTGAGTTCTTC. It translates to CASRTTGLAGGEFF.

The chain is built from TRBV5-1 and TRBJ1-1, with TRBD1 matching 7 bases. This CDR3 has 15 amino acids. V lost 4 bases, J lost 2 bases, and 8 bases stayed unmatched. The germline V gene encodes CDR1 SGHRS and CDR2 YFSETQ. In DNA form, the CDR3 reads TGCGCCAGCAGCCTATCCGGGACAGCCAACACTGAAGCTTTCTTT. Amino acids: CASSLSGTANTEAFF.

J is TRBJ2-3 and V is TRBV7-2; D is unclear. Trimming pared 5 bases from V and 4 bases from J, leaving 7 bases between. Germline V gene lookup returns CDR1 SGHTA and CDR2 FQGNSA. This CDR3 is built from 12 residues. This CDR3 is CASSTSADTQYF. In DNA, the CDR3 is TGTGCCAGCAGCACGTCAGCAGATACGCAGTATTTT. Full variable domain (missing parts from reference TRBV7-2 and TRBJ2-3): GAGVSQSPSNKVTEKGKDVELRCDPISGHTALYWYRQSLGQGLEFLIYFQGNSAPDKSGLPSDRFSAERTGGSVSTLTIQRTQQEDSAVYLCASSTSADTQYFGPGTRLTVL.

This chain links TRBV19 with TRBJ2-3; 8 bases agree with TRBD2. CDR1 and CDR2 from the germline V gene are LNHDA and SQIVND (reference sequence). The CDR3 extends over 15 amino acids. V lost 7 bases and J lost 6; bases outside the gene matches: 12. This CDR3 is CASTFTSGGIDTQYF. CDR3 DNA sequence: TGTGCCAGTACCTTTACTAGCGGTGGGATTGATACGCAGTATTTT.

The CDR3 loop reads CASSLVASGGGTDTQYF. The CDR3 nucleotides read TGTGCCAGCAGCTTAGTGGCTAGCGGTGGGGGCACAGATACGCAGTATTTT. The rearrangement uses TRBV11-2 and TRBJ2-3; TRBD2 matches at 7 bases. Germline V CDR1 and CDR2: SGHAT, FQNNGV. The CDR3 runs 17 residues. V gave up 1 base and J gave up 1 base; unmatched junction bases: 8.

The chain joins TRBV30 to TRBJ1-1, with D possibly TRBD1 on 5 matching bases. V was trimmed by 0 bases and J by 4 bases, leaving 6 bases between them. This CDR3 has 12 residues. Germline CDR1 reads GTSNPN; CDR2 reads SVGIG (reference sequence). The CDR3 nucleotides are TGTGCCTGGAGTGTAAGGGGCACTGAAGCTTTCTTT. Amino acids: CAWSVRGTEAFF. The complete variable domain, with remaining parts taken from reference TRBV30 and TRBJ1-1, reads SQTIHQWPATLVQPVGSPLSLECTVEGTSNPNLYWYRQAAGRGLQLLFYSVGIGQISSEVPQNLSASRPQDRQFILSSKKLLLSDSGFYLCAWSVRGTEAFFGQGTRLTVV.

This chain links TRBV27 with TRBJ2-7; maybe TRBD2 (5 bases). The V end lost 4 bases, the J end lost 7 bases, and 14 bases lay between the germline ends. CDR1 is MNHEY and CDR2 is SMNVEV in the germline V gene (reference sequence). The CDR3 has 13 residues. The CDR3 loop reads CASSSLGVDEQYF. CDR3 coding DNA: TGTGCCAGCAGTTCCCTCGGGGTCGATGAGCAGTACTTC.

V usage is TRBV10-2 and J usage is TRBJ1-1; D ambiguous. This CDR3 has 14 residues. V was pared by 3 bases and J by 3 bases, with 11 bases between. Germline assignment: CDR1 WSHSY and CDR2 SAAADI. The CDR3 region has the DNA TGCGCCAGCAGTGATGGCGGAGTGGACACTGAAGCTTTCTTT. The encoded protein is CASSDGGVDTEAFF.

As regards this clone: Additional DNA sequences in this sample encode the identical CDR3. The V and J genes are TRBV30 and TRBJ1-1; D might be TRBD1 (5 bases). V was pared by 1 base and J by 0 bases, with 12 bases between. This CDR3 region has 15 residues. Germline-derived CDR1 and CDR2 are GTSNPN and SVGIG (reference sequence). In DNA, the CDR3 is TGTGCCTGGAGTGGGGGCATCGACATGAACACTGAAGCTTTCTTT. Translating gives CAWSGGIDMNTEAFF.

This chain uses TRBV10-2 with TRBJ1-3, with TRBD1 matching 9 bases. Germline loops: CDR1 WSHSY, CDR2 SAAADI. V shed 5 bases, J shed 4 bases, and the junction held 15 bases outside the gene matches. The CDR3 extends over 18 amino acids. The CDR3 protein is CASSTPFLQGAVGNTIYF. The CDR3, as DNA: TGCGCCAGCAGTACACCTTTCCTACAGGGGGCGGTAGGAAACACCATATATTTT.

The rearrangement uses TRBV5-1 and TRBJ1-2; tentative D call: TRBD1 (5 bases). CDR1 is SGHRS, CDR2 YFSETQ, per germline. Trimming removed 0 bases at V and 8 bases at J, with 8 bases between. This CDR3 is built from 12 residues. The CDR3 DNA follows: TGCGCCAGCAGCTTGGTAGGGGAAGGCTACACCTTC. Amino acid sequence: CASSLVGEGYTF.

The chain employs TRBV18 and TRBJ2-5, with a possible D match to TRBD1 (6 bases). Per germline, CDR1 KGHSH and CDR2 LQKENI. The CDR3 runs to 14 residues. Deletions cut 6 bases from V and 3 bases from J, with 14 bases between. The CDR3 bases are TGTGCCAGCTCCCTGCGACAGGCTAAAGAGACCCAGTACTTC. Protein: CASSLRQAKETQYF.

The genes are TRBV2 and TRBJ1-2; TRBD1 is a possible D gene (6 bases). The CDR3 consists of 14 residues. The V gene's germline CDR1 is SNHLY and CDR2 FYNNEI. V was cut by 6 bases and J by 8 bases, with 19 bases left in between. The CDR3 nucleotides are TGTGCCAGCAGCCCAGATAGGCCAGGGGTCGGCTACACCTTC. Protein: CASSPDRPGVGYTF.

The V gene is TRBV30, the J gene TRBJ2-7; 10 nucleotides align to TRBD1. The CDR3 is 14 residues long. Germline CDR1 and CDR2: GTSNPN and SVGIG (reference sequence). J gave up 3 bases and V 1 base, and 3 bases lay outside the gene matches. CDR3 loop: CAWSGDRGVYEQYF. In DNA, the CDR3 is TGTGCCTGGAGTGGGGACAGGGGAGTCTACGAGCAGTACTTC.

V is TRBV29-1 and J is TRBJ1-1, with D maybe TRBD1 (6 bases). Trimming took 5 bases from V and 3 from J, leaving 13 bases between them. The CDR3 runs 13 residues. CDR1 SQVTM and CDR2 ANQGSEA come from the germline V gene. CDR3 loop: CSVLRDIDTEAFF. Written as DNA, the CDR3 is TGCAGCGTTCTCCGGGACATCGACACTGAAGCTTTCTTT.

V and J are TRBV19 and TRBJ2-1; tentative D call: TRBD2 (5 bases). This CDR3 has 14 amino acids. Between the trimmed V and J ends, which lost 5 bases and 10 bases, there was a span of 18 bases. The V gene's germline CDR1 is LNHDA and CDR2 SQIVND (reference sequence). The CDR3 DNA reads TGTGCCAGTAGTCCGGCGGGCTCGGACCGGGAGCAGTTCTTC. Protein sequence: CASSPAGSDREQFF.

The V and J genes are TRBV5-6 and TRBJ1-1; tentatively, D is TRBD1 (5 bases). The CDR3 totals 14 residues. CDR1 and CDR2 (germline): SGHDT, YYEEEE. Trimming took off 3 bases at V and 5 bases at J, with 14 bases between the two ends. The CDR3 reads CASSYRFLGTEAFF. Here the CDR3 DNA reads TGTGCCAGCAGCTACAGGTTTTTGGGGACTGAAGCTTTCTTT.

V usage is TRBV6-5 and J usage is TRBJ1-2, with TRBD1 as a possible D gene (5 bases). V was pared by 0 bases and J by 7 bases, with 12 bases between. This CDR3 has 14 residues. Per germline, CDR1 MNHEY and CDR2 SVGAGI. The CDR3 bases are TGTGCCAGCAGTTACTCGAAAGTGGGGGGTGGCTACACCTTC. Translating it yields CASSYSKVGGGYTF.

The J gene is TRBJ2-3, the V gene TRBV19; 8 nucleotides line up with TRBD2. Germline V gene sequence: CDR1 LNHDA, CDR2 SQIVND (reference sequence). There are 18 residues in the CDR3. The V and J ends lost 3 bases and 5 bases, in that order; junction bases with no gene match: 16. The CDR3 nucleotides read TGTGCCAGTAGTATCGGGCCGGGTTATTCGGGAGGGGTAGATACGCAGTATTTT. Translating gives CASSIGPGYSGGVDTQYF.

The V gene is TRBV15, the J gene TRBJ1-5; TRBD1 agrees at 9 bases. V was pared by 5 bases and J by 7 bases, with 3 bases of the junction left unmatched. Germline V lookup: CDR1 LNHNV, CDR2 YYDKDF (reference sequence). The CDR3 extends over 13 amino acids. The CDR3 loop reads CATSRDRVQPQHF. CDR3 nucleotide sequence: TGTGCCACCAGCCGGGACAGGGTGCAGCCCCAGCATTTT.

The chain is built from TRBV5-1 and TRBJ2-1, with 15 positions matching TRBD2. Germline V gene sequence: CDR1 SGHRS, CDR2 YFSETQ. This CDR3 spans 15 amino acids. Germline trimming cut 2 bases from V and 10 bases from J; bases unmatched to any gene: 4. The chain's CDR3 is CASSFWTSGGGEQFF. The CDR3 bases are TGCGCCAGCAGCTTTTGGACTAGCGGGGGGGGCGAGCAGTTCTTC.

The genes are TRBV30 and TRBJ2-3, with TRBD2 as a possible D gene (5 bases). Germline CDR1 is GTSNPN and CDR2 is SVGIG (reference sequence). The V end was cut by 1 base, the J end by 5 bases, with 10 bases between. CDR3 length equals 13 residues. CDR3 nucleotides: TGTGCCTGGAGTGGCCTAGCCCAAGATACGCAGTATTTT. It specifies CAWSGLAQDTQYF.

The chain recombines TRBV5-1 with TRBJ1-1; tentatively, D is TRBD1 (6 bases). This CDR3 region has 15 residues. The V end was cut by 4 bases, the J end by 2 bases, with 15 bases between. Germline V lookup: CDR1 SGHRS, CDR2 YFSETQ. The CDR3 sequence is CASSRTGQANTEAFF. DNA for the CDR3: TGCGCCAGCAGCCGAACGGGACAAGCAAACACTGAAGCTTTCTTT.

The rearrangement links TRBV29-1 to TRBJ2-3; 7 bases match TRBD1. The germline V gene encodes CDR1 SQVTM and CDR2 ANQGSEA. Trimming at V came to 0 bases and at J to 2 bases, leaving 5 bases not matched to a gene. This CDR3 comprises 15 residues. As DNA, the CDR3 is TGCAGCGTTGAAGATCGACAGGGAGTCACAGATACGCAGTATTTT. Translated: CSVEDRQGVTDTQYF.

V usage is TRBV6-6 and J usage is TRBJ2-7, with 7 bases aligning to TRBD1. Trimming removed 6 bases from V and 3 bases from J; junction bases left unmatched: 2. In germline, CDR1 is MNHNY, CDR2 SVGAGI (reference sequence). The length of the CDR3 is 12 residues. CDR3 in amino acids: CASRAGGYEQYF. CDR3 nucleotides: TGTGCCAGCAGGGCAGGGGGCTACGAGCAGTACTTC.

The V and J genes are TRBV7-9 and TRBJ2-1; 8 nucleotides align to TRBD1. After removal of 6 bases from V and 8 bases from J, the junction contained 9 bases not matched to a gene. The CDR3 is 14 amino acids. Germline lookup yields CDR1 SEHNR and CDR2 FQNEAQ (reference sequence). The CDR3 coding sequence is TGTGCCAGCAGGGAGGTACAGGGGGGCCATGAGCAGTTCTTC. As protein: CASREVQGGHEQFF. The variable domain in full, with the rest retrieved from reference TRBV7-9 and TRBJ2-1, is DTGVSQNPRHKITKRGQNVTFRCDPISEHNRLYWYRQTLGQGPEFLTYFQNEAQLEKSRLLSDRFSAERPKGSFSTLEIQRTEQGDSAMYLCASREVQGGHEQFFGPGTRLTVL.

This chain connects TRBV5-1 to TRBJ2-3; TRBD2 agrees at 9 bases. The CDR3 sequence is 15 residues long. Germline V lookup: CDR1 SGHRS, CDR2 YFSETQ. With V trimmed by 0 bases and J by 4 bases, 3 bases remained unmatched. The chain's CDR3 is CASSLVAGGPDTQYF. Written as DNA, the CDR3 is TGCGCCAGCAGCTTGGTGGCGGGGGGGCCAGATACGCAGTATTTT.

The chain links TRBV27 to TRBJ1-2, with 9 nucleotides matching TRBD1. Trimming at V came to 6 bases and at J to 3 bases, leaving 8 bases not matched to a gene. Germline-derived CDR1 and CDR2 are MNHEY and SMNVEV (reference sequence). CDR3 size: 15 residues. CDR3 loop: CASRDPGQGDYGYTF. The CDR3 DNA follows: TGTGCCAGCAGAGATCCGGGACAGGGAGACTATGGCTACACCTTC.

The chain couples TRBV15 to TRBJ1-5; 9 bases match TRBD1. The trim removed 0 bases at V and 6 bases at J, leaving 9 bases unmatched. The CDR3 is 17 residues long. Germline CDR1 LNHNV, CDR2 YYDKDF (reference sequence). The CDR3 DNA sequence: TGTGCCACCAGCAGAGATCTGGGCACAGGGGGCCGTCAGCCCCAGCATTTT. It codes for CATSRDLGTGGRQPQHF.

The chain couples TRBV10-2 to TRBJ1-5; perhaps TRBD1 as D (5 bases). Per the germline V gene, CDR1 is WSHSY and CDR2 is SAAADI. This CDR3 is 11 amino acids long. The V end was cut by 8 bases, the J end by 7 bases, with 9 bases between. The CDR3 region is CASGGGQPQHF. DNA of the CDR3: TGCGCCAGCGGGGGAGGCCAGCCCCAGCATTTT.